This entry lists 10 T cell receptor beta chains sequenced from one sample in a study of cytomegalovirus exposure and HLA in healthy donors. The data were produced by immunoSEQ multiplex PCR, yet TCRdb's version contains in-frame clones alone and is incomplete. The data show 300,000 to 450,000 clones, with more than 80% seen just once and roughly 0.8% held by the top ten. The source material was PBMCs. Every receptor here comes from a woman aged 18-35 years in good health and CMV-seronegative.

The rearrangement links TRBV10-2 to TRBJ2-3, with D uncertain. The germline V gene encodes CDR1 WSHSY and CDR2 SAAADI. The CDR3 is made up of 13 amino acids. V lost 4 bases and J 2 bases, leaving 7 bases between the germline ends. CDR3 loop: CASSGYFTDTQYF. The CDR3 DNA follows: TGCGCCAGCAGTGGATACTTCACAGATACGCAGTATTTT.

This clone was seen more than once but under ten times. The V gene is TRBV6-5, the J gene TRBJ2-7, with TRBD1 matching 8 bases. CDR1 and CDR2 (germline): MNHEY, SVGAGI. The CDR3 spans 13 residues. V shed 5 bases and J 7 bases; nucleotides not matched to a gene: 7. The CDR3 reads CASSADRVQEQYF. CDR3 coding DNA: TGTGCCAGCAGTGCGGACAGGGTCCAAGAGCAGTACTTC.

This rearrangement joins TRBV5-1 to TRBJ1-4; TRBD1 matches 10 bases. Germline V CDR1 and CDR2: SGHRS, YFSETQ. The CDR3 totals 14 residues. After removal of 4 bases from V and 6 bases from J, the junction contained 3 bases not matched to a gene. CDR3 sequence (DNA): TGCGCCAGCAGCCCGACAGGGGGCGATGAAAAACTGTTTTTT. Its translation: CASSPTGGDEKLFF.

This chain connects TRBV7-3 to TRBJ2-7; 7 nucleotides align to TRBD2. CDR3 length: 14 residues. Trimming at V came to 5 bases and at J to 0 bases, leaving 4 bases not matched to a gene. From germline, CDR1 is SGHTA and CDR2 FQGTGA. The CDR3 sequence: CASSLIAGSYEQYF. DNA of the CDR3: TGTGCCAGCAGCCTCATAGCGGGCTCCTACGAGCAGTACTTC.

V gene TRBV21-1 combines with J gene TRBJ2-1; the DNA was not compared with TRBD2, the D call given in the table. TRBV21-1 is described as a pseudogene. There are 17 residues in the CDR3. CDR3 protein: CASSKLRSGRMRNEQFF. Written as DNA, the CDR3 is TGTGCCAGCAGCAAACTCAGGAGCGGGAGGATGAGGAATGAGCAGTTCTTC.

The chain employs TRBV2 and TRBJ2-2, with a possible D match to TRBD1 (5 bases). Germline V lookup: CDR1 SNHLY, CDR2 FYNNEI. This CDR3 contains 15 residues. Trimming left V 3 bases short and J 3 bases short, with 11 bases between. Written as DNA, the CDR3 is TGTGCCAGCAGTGAGAAGGGGCTTCACACCGGGGAGCTGTTTTTT. It codes for CASSEKGLHTGELFF.

J is TRBJ2-3 and V is TRBV4-2; D gene uncertain. Germline values: CDR1 LGHNA, CDR2 YNFKEQ. This CDR3 has 15 residues. Trimming stripped 0 bases from V and 1 base from J, with 8 bases between. CDR3 protein: CASSQENYRTDTQYF. For the CDR3, the DNA is TGTGCCAGCAGCCAAGAGAACTACCGCACAGATACGCAGTATTTT.

The CDR3 DNA reads as TGTGCCAGCAGCCAGGGCACAGGGGGCAATCTCGGAGATACGCAGTATTTT. Protein: CASSQGTGGNLGDTQYF. The genes are TRBV4-2 and TRBJ2-3, with 9 bases identical to TRBD1. Germline-derived CDR1 and CDR2 are LGHNA and YNFKEQ. V lost 3 bases and J lost 5; bases outside the gene matches: 12. CDR3 size: 17 residues.

The chain recombines TRBV5-1 with TRBJ2-5; a possible D gene is TRBD1 (6 bases). CDR3 length: 15 residues. Trimming left V 4 bases short and J 3 bases short, with 16 bases between. Per the germline V gene, CDR1 is SGHRS and CDR2 is YFSETQ. The CDR3 loop reads CASSPNYRDKETQYF. CDR3 in DNA: TGCGCCAGCAGCCCCAATTACCGGGACAAAGAGACCCAGTACTTC. The full variable domain, in which reference TRBV5-1 and TRBJ2-5 provide the parts outside the CDR3, is KAGVTQTPRYLIKTRGQQVTLSCSPISGHRSVSWYQQTPGQGLQFLFEYFSETQRNKGNFPGRFSGRQFSNSRSEMNVSTLELGDSALYLCASSPNYRDKETQYFGPGTRLLVL.

The chain combines TRBV10-3 with TRBJ2-7, with D possibly being TRBD1 (5 bases). Germline V gene lookup returns CDR1 ENHRY and CDR2 SYGVKD. The CDR3 consists of 16 residues. Deletions cut 6 bases from V and 2 bases from J, with 20 bases between. This CDR3 is CAIRSHDSRPTYEQYF. The DNA of the CDR3 is TGTGCCATCAGATCTCACGACAGTCGACCTACCTACGAGCAGTACTTC.